The 13 T cell receptor beta chains in this list originate from one sample, sequenced in a study of blood T cell repertoires in COVID-19. Clones were read by immunoSEQ multiplex PCR, and TCRdb kept only the in-frame ones, dropping some. This table has fewer than 90,000 clones, roughly 87% appearing once. The sequencing input was peripheral blood. The receptors originated from a man aged 45-60 years with acute or convalescent COVID-19.

The V gene is TRBV6-2 or TRBV6-3, the J gene TRBJ2-2, with D possibly being TRBD2 (5 bases). The germline V gene encodes CDR1 MNHEY and CDR2 SVGEGT. The CDR3 consists of 14 residues. Between the trimmed V and J ends, which lost 4 bases and 0 bases, there was a span of 6 bases. The CDR3 reads CASSLLANTGELFF. The DNA of the CDR3 is TGTGCCAGCAGTTTACTAGCGAACACCGGGGAGCTGTTTTTT.

This chain joins TRBV7-9 and TRBJ2-1, with 12 bases matching TRBD2. V lost 8 bases and J lost 6; bases outside the gene matches: 5. Germline CDR1 is SEHNR and CDR2 is FQNEAQ (reference sequence). The CDR3 contains 14 residues. The CDR3 bases are TGTGCCAGCCTCCGACTAGCGGGAGCCAATGAGCAGTTCTTC. Encoded protein: CASLRLAGANEQFF. Full variable domain (missing parts from reference TRBV7-9 and TRBJ2-1): DTGVSQNPRHKITKRGQNVTFRCDPISEHNRLYWYRQTLGQGPEFLTYFQNEAQLEKSRLLSDRFSAERPKGSFSTLEIQRTEQGDSAMYLCASLRLAGANEQFFGPGTRLTVL.

The chain has TRBV7-2 and TRBJ2-2; D perhaps matches TRBD1 (5 bases). CDR3 length: 12 amino acids. The ends were cut back, 5 bases at V and 7 bases at J, with 8 bases in the middle. Germline lookup yields CDR1 SGHTA and CDR2 FQGNSA. The CDR3 loop is CASSEGDGELFF. CDR3 DNA: TGTGCCAGCAGCGAAGGGGACGGGGAGCTGTTTTTT.

The CDR3 DNA is TGTGCCAGCAGCTTGGAGTGGACAGCCTCTCATGAGCAGTTCTTC. Translating gives CASSLEWTASHEQFF. The rearrangement uses TRBV5-5 and TRBJ2-1, with a tentative D call TRBD1 (6 bases). CDR3 length: 15 residues. V was pared by 0 bases and J by 8 bases, with 15 bases between. The germline CDR1 and CDR2 sequences are SGHKS and YYEKEE (reference sequence). The variable domain in full, completed from reference TRBV5-5 and TRBJ2-1, reads DAGVTQSPTHLIKTRGQQVTLRCSPISGHKSVSWYQQVLGQGPQFIFQYYEKEERGRGNFPDRFSARQFPNYSSELNVNALLLGDSALYLCASSLEWTASHEQFFGPGTRLTVL.

The rearrangement links TRBV27 to TRBJ2-5; the match to TRBD1 covers 7 bases. CDR1 MNHEY and CDR2 SMNVEV come from the germline V gene (reference sequence). V trimming: 6 bases; J trimming: 4 bases; junction bases outside the gene matches: 11. This CDR3 contains 15 residues. The CDR3 sequence is CASRSPGTEGETQYF. In DNA, the CDR3 is TGTGCCAGCAGGTCGCCCGGGACAGAAGGAGAGACCCAGTACTTC.

The rearrangement uses TRBV2 and TRBJ1-1, with D possibly TRBD1 on 6 matching bases. Germline V gene sequence: CDR1 SNHLY, CDR2 FYNNEI. This CDR3 comprises 11 residues. V shed 6 bases and J shed 4 bases, with 6 bases lying between them. The CDR3 nucleotides are TGTGCCAGCAGGGACAGCACTGAAGCTTTCTTT. Residues: CASRDSTEAFF.

This clone came up a few times. V gene TRBV6-6 combines with J gene TRBJ1-6; D is undetermined. The CDR3 consists of 14 residues. The V end was cut by 4 bases, the J end by 6 bases, with 10 bases between. CDR1 is MNHNY, CDR2 SVGAGI, per germline (reference sequence). CDR3 bases: TGTGCCAGCAGTTCTAGGACTTTTAATTCACCCCTCCACTTT. Amino acid sequence: CASSSRTFNSPLHF.

In nucleotides, the CDR3 is TGTGCCAGCAGTTCCACGGGACTCATAGGAGCTTTCTTT. Residues: CASSSTGLIGAFF. The V call is TRBV28, the J call TRBJ1-1; possible D gene TRBD1, 5 bases. Trimming took off 4 bases at V and 10 bases at J, with 16 bases between the two ends. The CDR3 sequence is 13 residues long. CDR1 and CDR2 (germline): MDHEN, SYDVKM.

This chain connects TRBV30 to TRBJ1-1; tentatively, D is TRBD1 (5 bases). In germline, CDR1 is GTSNPN, CDR2 SVGIG (reference sequence). V gave up 0 bases and J gave up 0 bases, with 8 bases separating them. CDR3 length: 14 residues. This chain's CDR3 is CAWSVGVMNTEAFF. The CDR3 coding sequence is TGTGCCTGGAGTGTAGGGGTTATGAACACTGAAGCTTTCTTT. The full variable domain, completed using reference TRBV30 and TRBJ1-1, is SQTIHQWPATLVQPVGSPLSLECTVEGTSNPNLYWYRQAAGRGLQLLFYSVGIGQISSEVPQNLSASRPQDRQFILSSKKLLLSDSGFYLCAWSVGVMNTEAFFGQGTRLTVV.

The chain couples TRBV29-1 to TRBJ1-1, with D tentatively TRBD1 (5 bases). The germline V gene has CDR1 SQVTM and CDR2 ANQGSEA. CDR3 length: 13 amino acids. Trimming took off 6 bases at V and 9 bases at J, with 20 bases between the two ends. The CDR3 DNA is TGCAGCGTCCATTACGGGGACTTGGGGAAAGCTTTCTTT. It yields the protein CSVHYGDLGKAFF.

The rearrangement joins TRBV5-6 to TRBJ2-3; a possible D gene is TRBD1 (6 bases). The V gene lost 4 bases and the J gene lost 0 bases, with 12 bases spanning the gap. The CDR3 has 15 amino acids. Germline lookup yields CDR1 SGHDT and CDR2 YYEEEE. CDR3 residues: CASSRRQGSTDTQYF. The CDR3 DNA follows: TGTGCCAGCAGCCGGAGGCAGGGGAGCACAGATACGCAGTATTTT.

This clone has just a few counts. The J gene is TRBJ1-1, the V gene TRBV9; the match to TRBD1 covers 7 bases. Germline CDR1 is SGDLS and CDR2 is YYNGEE. This CDR3 spans 15 amino acids. Trimming at V came to 4 bases and at J to 1 base, leaving 7 bases not matched to a gene. The CDR3 is CASSTTGDSNTEAFF. For the CDR3, the DNA is TGTGCCAGCAGCACCACAGGGGACTCGAACACTGAAGCTTTCTTT.

The chain has TRBV5-6 and TRBJ1-4; no firm D call. Germline loops: CDR1 SGHDT, CDR2 YYEEEE. This CDR3 is built from 17 residues. Deletions cut 0 bases from V and 3 bases from J, with 15 bases between. The CDR3 DNA is TGTGCCAGCAGCTTGGCCGGCGGGTTGGAGGCTAATGAAAAACTGTTTTTT. Translated, it gives CASSLAGGLEANEKLFF.